The sequence of this T cell receptor (beta chain) was determined in a study of STAT3 mutations in large granular lymphocyte leukemia (dated by TCRdb to the late 2010s). The study in broad terms: In roughly half of the longitudinally sequenced T-LGLL patients, canonical activating STAT3 mutations were detected. Over half of the T-LGLL patients were given one or more immunosuppressive therapy regimens, and 40% of those treated had a hematologic response. Serial deep sequencing of TCRbeta CDR3 and STAT3 was performed in patients with T-cell large granular lymphocyte leukemia to reconstruct clonal hierarchy and dynamics. From an initial cohort of 200 to 250 LGL patients, about 20 representative T-LGLL cases were chosen for longitudinal sequencing of TCRbeta and STAT3. As controls, the study also included longitudinal sequencing of a couple of patients with natural killer LGL leukemia. Each patient was sequenced at an average of approximately 4 time points, ranging from 2 to 8 samplings. Overall study results and their limits: Dominant TCR clone burden was found to exceed STAT3 mutant burden in several patients, suggesting that STAT3 mutation arose secondarily within a pre-expanded clone. At least one immunodominant TCRbeta clonotype was identified in every T-LGLL patient, and multiple immunodominant subclonotypes were identified in about half of the T-LGLL patients. Because no samples were available when a clone first appeared, clonal expansion was inferred from samplings taken at other points. In about 30% of the 18 patients, TCR clonotype switching occurred after therapy, and every newly emerging clone was STAT3 wild type. Because codominant clonotypes persisted in some patients, a small but highly pathogenic clone may have been missed. Linking therapy response to changes in TCR clonal burden was complicated by variable intervals between samplings and by differing treatment regimens.

TCRbeta libraries were sequenced on an Illumina MiSeq, and an average of roughly 41,000 productive templates per sample was obtained. TCRbeta CDR3 libraries were generated with the immunoSEQ assay using multiplex PCR amplification. The authors processed their data as follows. Repertoire diversity was calculated as previously defined, with values near 0 taken to indicate extremely monoclonal samples. This immuneACCESS table, as held by TCRdb, lists in-frame sequences with V and J called but not all clones. Of the missing ones, under half trace to an unresolved V gene in checked studies; the others have no known cause. V, J and clone size are those of that table, while D and trimming were read from the DNA. A total of 11,000 or so clones appear in this sample, over 75% of them only once. The ten largest clones capture roughly nine tenths of the sample. CDR1 and CDR2 are drawn from the germline V gene (reference sequence): GTSNPN, SVGIG. A distance of 15 bases separates the germline ends of V and J, which lose 5 bases and 0 bases respectively. The cysteine opens and the phenylalanine closes a CDR3 of 15 amino acids. Here the CDR3 DNA is all that survives: 45 bases in frame from base 1.

As for this clone: The antigen it recognizes is unknown. Base qualities were left out, and no much larger clone turns up one base away.

DNA was extracted from blood mononuclear cells, and the same DNA was used for both TCR and STAT3 sequencing. The clonotype originates from a man older than 75 with T-cell large granular lymphocyte leukemia. Some clones in this sample may be carry-over from other donors' samples. The age is the age at diagnosis. The chain uses TRBV30 and TRBJ2-3; TRBD2 is a weak D gene call, 5 bases matching. Specimen: peripheral blood mononuclear cells. The CDR3 protein sequence reads: CAWVGSGLSTDTQYF. The base sequence is TGTGCCTGGGTGGGGAGTGGGCTGAGCACAGATACGCAGTATTTT. Extended through the reference TRBV30 and TRBJ2-3 proteins, this CDR3 yields the full variable domain: SQTIHQWPATLVQPVGSPLSLECTVEGTSNPNLYWYRQAAGRGLQLLFYSVGIGQISSEVPQNLSASRPQDRQFILSSKKLLLSDSGFYLCAWVGSGLSTDTQYFGPGTRLTVL.